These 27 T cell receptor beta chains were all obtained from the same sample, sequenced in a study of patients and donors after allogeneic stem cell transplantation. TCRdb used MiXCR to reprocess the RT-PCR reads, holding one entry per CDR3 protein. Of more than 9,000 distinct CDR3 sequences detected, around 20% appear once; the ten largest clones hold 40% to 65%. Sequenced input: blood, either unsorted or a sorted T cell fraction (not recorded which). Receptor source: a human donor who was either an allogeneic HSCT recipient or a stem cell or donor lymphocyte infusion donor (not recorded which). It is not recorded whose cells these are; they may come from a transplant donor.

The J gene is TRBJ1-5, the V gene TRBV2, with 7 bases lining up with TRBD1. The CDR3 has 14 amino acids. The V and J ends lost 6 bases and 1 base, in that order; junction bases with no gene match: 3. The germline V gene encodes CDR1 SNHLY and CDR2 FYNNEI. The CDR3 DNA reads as TGTGCCAGCAGGGAGACAGGGAGCAATCAGCCCCAGCATTTT. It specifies CASRETGSNQPQHF.

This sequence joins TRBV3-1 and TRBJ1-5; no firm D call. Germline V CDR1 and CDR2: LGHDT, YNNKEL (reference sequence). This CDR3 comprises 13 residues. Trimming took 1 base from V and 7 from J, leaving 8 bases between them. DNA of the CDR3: TGTGCCAGCAGCCAAGGGTGGCAGCAGCCCCAGCATTTT. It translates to CASSQGWQQPQHF.

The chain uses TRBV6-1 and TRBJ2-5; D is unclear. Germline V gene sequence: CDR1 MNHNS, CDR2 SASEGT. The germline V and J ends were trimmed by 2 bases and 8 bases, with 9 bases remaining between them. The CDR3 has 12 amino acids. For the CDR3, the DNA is TGTGCCAGCAGTGAATTTAGTACAACCCAGTACTTC. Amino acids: CASSEFSTTQYF.

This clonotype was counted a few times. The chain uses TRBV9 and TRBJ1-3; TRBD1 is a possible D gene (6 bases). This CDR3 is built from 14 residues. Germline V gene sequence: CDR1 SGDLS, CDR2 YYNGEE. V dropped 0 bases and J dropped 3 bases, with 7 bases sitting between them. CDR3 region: CASSVEQGGNTIYF. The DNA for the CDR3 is TGTGCCAGCAGCGTAGAACAGGGTGGAAACACCATATATTTT. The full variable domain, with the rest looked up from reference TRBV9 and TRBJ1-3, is DSGVTQTPKHLITATGQRVTLRCSPRSGDLSVYWYQQSLDQGLQFLIQYYNGEERAKGNILERFSAQQFPDLHSELNLSSLELGDSALYFCASSVEQGGNTIYFGEGSWLTVV.

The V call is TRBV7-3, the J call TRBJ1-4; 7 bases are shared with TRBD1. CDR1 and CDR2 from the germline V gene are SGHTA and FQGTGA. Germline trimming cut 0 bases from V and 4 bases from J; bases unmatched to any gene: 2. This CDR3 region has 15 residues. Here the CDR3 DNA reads TGTGCCAGCAGCTTAACAGGGGGCAATAATGAAAAACTGTTTTTT. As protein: CASSLTGGNNEKLFF.

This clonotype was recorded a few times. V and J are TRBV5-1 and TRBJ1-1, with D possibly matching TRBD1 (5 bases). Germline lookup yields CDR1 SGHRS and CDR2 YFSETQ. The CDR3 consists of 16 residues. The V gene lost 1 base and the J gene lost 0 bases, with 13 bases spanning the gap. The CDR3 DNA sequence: TGCGCCAGCAGCTTGTTATCCGGACAAATGAACACTGAAGCTTTCTTT. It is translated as CASSLLSGQMNTEAFF.

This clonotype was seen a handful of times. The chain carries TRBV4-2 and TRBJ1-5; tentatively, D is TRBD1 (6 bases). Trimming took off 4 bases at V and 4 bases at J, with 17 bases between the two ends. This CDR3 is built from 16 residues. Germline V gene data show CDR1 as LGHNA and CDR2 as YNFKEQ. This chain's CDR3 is CASSLSSGAGNQPQHF. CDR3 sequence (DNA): TGTGCCAGCAGCCTCTCGTCGGGGGCTGGAAATCAGCCCCAGCATTTT.

CDR3 amino acids: CASSIRDRGTEAFF. In nucleotides, the CDR3 is TGTGCCAGCAGCATAAGGGACAGGGGAACTGAAGCTTTCTTT. The chain is built from TRBV5-6 and TRBJ1-1; 10 bases agree with TRBD1. The V gene end was trimmed by 4 bases and the J gene end by 5 bases; junction bases not matched to a gene: 5. The CDR3 extends over 14 amino acids. Germline-derived CDR1 and CDR2 are SGHDT and YYEEEE.

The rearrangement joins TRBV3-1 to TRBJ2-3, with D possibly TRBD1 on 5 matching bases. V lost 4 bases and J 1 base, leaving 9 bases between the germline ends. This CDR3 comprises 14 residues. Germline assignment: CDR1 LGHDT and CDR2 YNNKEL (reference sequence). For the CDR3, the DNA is TGTGCCAGCAGCCCCGTGACAGGCACAGATACGCAGTATTTT. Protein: CASSPVTGTDTQYF.

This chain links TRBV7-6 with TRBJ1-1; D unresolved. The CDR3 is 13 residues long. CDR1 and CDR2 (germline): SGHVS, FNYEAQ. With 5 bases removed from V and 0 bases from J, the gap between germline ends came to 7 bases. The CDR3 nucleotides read TGTGCCAGCAGCCAGGAGGTGAACACTGAAGCTTTCTTT. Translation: CASSQEVNTEAFF.

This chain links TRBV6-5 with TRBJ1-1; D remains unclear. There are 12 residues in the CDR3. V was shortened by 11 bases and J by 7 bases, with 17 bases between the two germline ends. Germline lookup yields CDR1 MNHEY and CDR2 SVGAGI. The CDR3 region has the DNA TGTGCCGGCGGACCCCAGCCCCTTGAAGCTTTCTTT. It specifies CAGGPQPLEAFF.

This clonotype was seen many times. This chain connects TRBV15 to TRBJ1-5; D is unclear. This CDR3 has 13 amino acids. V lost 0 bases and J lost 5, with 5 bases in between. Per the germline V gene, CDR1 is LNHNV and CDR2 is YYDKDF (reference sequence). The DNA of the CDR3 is TGTGCCACCAGCAGAGATTTGGATCAGCCCCAGCATTTT. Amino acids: CATSRDLDQPQHF. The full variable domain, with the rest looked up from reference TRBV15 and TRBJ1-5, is DAMVIQNPRYQVTQFGKPVTLSCSQTLNHNVMYWYQQKSSQAPKLLFHYYDKDFNNEADTPDNFQSRRPNTSFCFLDIRSPGLGDTAMYLCATSRDLDQPQHFGDGTRLSIL.

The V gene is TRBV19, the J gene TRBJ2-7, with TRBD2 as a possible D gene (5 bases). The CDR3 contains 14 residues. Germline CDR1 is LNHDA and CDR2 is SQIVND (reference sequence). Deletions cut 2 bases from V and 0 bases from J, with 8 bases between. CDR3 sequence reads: CASSIMSGSYEQYF. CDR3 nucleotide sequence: TGTGCCAGTAGTATAATGAGCGGCTCCTACGAGCAGTACTTC.

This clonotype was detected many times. CDR3 nucleotide sequence: TGTGCCAGCAGTTACTCATACCAGATCGATGAGCAGTTCTTC. Translation: CASSYSYQIDEQFF. The chain is built from TRBV6-5 and TRBJ2-1; D unresolved. The germline V and J ends were trimmed by 0 bases and 8 bases, with 11 bases remaining between them. From germline, CDR1 is MNHEY and CDR2 SVGAGI. The CDR3 spans 14 residues.

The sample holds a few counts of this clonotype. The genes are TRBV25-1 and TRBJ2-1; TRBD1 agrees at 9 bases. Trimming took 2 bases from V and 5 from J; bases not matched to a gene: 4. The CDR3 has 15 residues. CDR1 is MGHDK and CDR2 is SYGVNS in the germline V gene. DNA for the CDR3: TGTGCCAGCAGTGAACTGGGACAGGGAGACAATGAGCAGTTCTTC. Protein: CASSELGQGDNEQFF. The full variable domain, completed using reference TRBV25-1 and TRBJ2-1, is EADIYQTPRYLVIGTGKKITLECSQTMGHDKMYWYQQDPGMELHLIHYSYGVNSTEKGDLSSESTVSRIRTEHFPLTLESARPSHTSQYLCASSELGQGDNEQFFGPGTRLTVL.

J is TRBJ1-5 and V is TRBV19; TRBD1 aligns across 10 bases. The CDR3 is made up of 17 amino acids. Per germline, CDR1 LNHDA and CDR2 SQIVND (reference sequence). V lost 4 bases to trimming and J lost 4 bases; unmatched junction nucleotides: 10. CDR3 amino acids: CASSTPWDRGGNQPQHF. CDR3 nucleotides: TGTGCCAGTAGTACCCCTTGGGACAGGGGCGGTAATCAGCCCCAGCATTTT.

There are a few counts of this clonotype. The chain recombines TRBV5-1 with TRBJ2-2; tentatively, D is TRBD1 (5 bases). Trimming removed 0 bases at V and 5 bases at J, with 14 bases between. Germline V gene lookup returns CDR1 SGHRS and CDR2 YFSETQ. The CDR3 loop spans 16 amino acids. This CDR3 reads CASSLAPQGQTGELFF. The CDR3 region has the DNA TGCGCCAGCAGCTTGGCCCCGCAGGGTCAGACCGGGGAGCTGTTTTTT.

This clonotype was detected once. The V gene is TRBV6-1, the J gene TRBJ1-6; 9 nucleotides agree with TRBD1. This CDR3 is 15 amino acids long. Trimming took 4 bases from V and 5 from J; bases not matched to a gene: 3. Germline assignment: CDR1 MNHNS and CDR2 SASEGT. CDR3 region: CASSGGQGNNSPLHF. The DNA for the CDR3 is TGTGCCAGCAGTGGTGGACAGGGGAATAATTCACCCCTCCACTTT.

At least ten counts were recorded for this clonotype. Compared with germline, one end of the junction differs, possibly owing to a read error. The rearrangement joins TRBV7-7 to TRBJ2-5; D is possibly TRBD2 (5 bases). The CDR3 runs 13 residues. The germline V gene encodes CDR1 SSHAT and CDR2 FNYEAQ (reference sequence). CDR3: CASSLERGETQYF. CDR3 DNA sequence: TGTGCTAGCAGCTTAGAGCGCGGGGAGACCCAGTACTTC.

The CDR3 DNA reads TGCGCCAGCAAGGCTCAGGGTGTGAACACTGAAGCTTTCTTT. Translation: CASKAQGVNTEAFF. This chain uses TRBV5-1 with TRBJ1-1; possibly TRBD1 for D (5 bases). Germline V CDR1 and CDR2: SGHRS, YFSETQ. This CDR3 comprises 14 residues. V lost 6 bases and J 0 bases, leaving 12 bases between the germline ends.

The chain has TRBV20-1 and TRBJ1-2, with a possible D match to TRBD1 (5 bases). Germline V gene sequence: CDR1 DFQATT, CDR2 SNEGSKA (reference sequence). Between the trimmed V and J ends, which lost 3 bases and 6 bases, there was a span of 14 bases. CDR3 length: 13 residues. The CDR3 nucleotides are TGCAGTGCTAGTCGTCAGGGTGTGGATGGCTACACCTTC. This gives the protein CSASRQGVDGYTF.

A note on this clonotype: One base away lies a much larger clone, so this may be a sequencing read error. The CDR3 bases are TGCGCCAGCAGCTTTAAATGGGGGGCGAACACTGAAGCTATCTTT. Its translation: CASSFKWGANTEAIF. This chain uses TRBV5-1 with TRBJ1-1, with D possibly matching TRBD1 (6 bases). Germline V gene lookup returns CDR1 SGHRS and CDR2 YFSETQ. The CDR3 is made up of 15 amino acids.

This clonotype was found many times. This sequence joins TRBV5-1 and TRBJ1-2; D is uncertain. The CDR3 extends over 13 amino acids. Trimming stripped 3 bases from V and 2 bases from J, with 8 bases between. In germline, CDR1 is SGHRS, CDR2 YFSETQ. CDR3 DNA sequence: TGCGCCAGCAGCTCGGACGGAAACTATGGCTACACCTTC. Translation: CASSSDGNYGYTF.

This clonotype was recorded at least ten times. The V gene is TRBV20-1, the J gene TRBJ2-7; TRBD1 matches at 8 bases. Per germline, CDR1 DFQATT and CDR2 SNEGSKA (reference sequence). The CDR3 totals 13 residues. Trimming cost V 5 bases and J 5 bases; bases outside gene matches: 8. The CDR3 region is CSAYSRRGHEQYF. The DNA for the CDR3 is TGCAGTGCTTATTCCCGCAGGGGGCACGAGCAGTACTTC.

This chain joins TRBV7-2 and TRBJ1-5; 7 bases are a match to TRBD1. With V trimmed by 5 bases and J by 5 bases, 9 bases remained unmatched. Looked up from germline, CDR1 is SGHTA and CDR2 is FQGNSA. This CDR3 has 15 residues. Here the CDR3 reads CASSTRQGGDQPQHF. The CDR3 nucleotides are TGTGCCAGCAGCACCCGCCAGGGGGGCGATCAGCCCCAGCATTTT.

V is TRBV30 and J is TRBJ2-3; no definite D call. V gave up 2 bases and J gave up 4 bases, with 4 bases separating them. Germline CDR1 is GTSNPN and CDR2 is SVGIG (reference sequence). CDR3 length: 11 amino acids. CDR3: CAWSTADTQYF. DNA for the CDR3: TGTGCCTGGAGTACGGCAGATACGCAGTATTTT. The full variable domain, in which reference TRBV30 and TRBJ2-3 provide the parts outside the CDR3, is SQTIHQWPATLVQPVGSPLSLECTVEGTSNPNLYWYRQAAGRGLQLLFYSVGIGQISSEVPQNLSASRPQDRQFILSSKKLLLSDSGFYLCAWSTADTQYFGPGTRLTVL.

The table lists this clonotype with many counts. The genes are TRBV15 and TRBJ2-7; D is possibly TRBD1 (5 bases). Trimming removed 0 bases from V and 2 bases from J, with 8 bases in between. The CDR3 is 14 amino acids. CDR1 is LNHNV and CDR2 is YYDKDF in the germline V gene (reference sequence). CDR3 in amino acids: CATSRDRTTYEQYF. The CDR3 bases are TGTGCCACCAGCAGAGATCGGACAACCTACGAGCAGTACTTC.